Following are 8 T cell receptor beta chains from one sample sequenced in a study of T cells in Graves' hyperthyroidism and ophthalmopathy. Regions amplified from RNA transcripts were the TCR beta CDR3 regions. In the first-round RT-PCR of the TCR CDR3, the HTBI primer set was used. MiXCR, run by TCRdb on the multiplex PCR reads, gives a single entry per CDR3 protein. The sample includes nearly 600,000 distinct CDR3 sequences, over 11% of them seen just once. The sample taken for sequencing was blood. The receptor set was obtained from a woman aged 25-40 years with Graves' hyperthyroidism that later progressed to Graves' ophthalmopathy.

The rearrangement joins TRBV16 to TRBJ1-1; D is uncertain. CDR1 KGHSY and CDR2 FQNENV come from the germline V gene. V was trimmed by 0 bases and J by 0 bases, leaving 11 bases between them. CDR3 length equals 16 residues. The CDR3 sequence: CASSQSQTRLNTEAFF. CDR3 nucleotides: TGTGCCAGCAGCCAATCCCAGACAAGGTTGAACACTGAAGCTTTCTTT.

Turning to this clonotype: A much larger clone differs by one base, so this may be a read error. The V gene is TRBV7-8, the J gene TRBJ1-1; TRBD1 is a possible D gene (5 bases). The CDR3 contains 13 residues. The V gene's germline CDR1 is SGHVS and CDR2 FQNEAQ. CDR3 nucleotide sequence: TGTGCCAGCAGCTTTCTATCGGGGACTGTAGCTTTCTTT. Its translation: CASSFLSGTVAFF.

The gene calls are TRBV24-1 and TRBJ2-3; the D is unclear. CDR1 and CDR2 (germline): KGHDR, SFDVKD. This CDR3 is 14 amino acids long. V shed 7 bases and J shed 6 bases, with 16 bases lying between them. The CDR3 here is CATRSPLTPDTQYF. CDR3 sequence (DNA): TGTGCCACCAGGTCTCCCCTAACACCGGATACGCAGTATTTT.

This clonotype was recorded many times. This chain uses TRBV5-1 with TRBJ1-1, with 11 positions matching TRBD1. Germline CDR1 reads SGHRS; CDR2 reads YFSETQ. V shed 4 bases and J 0 bases; nucleotides not matched to a gene: 8. This CDR3 region has 17 residues. Written as DNA, the CDR3 is TGCGCCAGCAGCCCTGGGACAGGGGGTTGGGTGAACACTGAAGCTTTCTTT. Translated, it gives CASSPGTGGWVNTEAFF.

This clonotype was counted only a few times. V and J are TRBV28 and TRBJ2-1; 8 nucleotides line up with TRBD2. Trimming at V came to 5 bases and at J to 10 bases, leaving 13 bases not matched to a gene. The germline CDR1 and CDR2 sequences are MDHEN and SYDVKM. This CDR3 comprises 15 residues. CDR3 sequence (DNA): TGTGCCAGCAGTCCTCATCGGGGGGGGAGCGACGAGCAGTTCTTC. Protein: CASSPHRGGSDEQFF.

The chain links TRBV30 to TRBJ1-1; D ambiguous. Germline-derived CDR1 and CDR2 are GTSNPN and SVGIG (reference sequence). The V and J ends lost 4 bases and 0 bases respectively, with 9 bases between them. The CDR3 runs to 13 residues. CDR3 bases: TGTGCCTGGACCCATCCGCTGAACACTGAAGCTTTCTTT. It codes for CAWTHPLNTEAFF.

With respect to this clonotype: A much larger clone sits a single nucleotide away, making a read error possible. This chain links TRBV9 with TRBJ1-1; D is ambiguous. Germline V gene sequence: CDR1 SGDLS, CDR2 YYNGEE. This CDR3 is built from 14 residues. The germline V and J ends were trimmed by 0 bases and 1 base, with 7 bases remaining between them. The CDR3 region is CASSVDTANTEAFF. CDR3 DNA sequence: TGTGCCAGCAGCGTAGACACGGCGAACACTGAAGCTTTCTTT.

A few counts support this clonotype. The V and J genes are TRBV5-4 and TRBJ2-3; perhaps D is TRBD1 or TRBD2 (5 bases each). Germline values: CDR1 SGHNT, CDR2 YYREEE (reference sequence). V lost 0 bases, J lost 3 bases, and 11 bases lay in between. The CDR3 spans 15 residues. CDR3 DNA: TGTGCCAGCAGCTTGGATGGGGGAAGAACAGATACGCAGTATTTT. Protein: CASSLDGGRTDTQYF.